This paragraph covers one T cell receptor beta chain sequence. Its antigen is as yet unknown. The entry originates in a study of shared clonotypes between healthy human individuals. Study results and caveats: Few donors restricted represented genetic and exposure-history diversity. Several donors held about 5.1% of naive CD4 clonotypes in common.

The table came from immunoSEQ multiplex PCR; TCRdb's copy has only in-frame clones and leaves some out. Of about 1.5 million clones listed, 95% to 99% were seen once; the top ten hold roughly 0.4%. V shed 3 bases, J shed 4 bases, and the junction held 3 bases outside the gene matches. The germline gives CDR1 SEHNR, CDR2 FQNEAQ (reference sequence). This CDR3 is built from 14 residues. The sample comprised naive CD4+ T cells sorted from blood. The sample's subset: CD45RA+ positively selected. This receptor was taken from a man under 40 in good health. The chain employs TRBV7-9 and TRBJ2-7; the match to TRBD1 covers 10 bases. CDR3 DNA sequence: TGTGCCAGCAGCTTGGGACAGGGGTATTACGAGCAGTACTTC. Protein sequence: CASSLGQGYYEQYF. Full variable domain (missing parts from reference TRBV7-9 and TRBJ2-7): DTGVSQNPRHKITKRGQNVTFRCDPISEHNRLYWYRQTLGQGPEFLTYFQNEAQLEKSRLLSDRFSAERPKGSFSTLEIQRTEQGDSAMYLCASSLGQGYYEQYFGPGTRLTVT.